These 21 T cell receptor beta chains were sequenced from one sample in a study of monozygotic twins with inflammatory bowel disease. Reanalyzing the 5' RACE reads, TCRdb keeps one entry per CDR3 protein, without DNA. The data show roughly 150,000 distinct CDR3 sequences, and the top ten clones hold less than 3%. Sequenced: blood. These TCRs come from a human donor with ulcerative colitis or Crohn's disease, or a healthy co-twin of an affected twin (not recorded which).

J is TRBJ1-1 and V is TRBV5-1. CDR3 length: 14 residues. Germline V gives CDR1 SGHRS, CDR2 YFSETQ. This CDR3 is CASSGGRMNTEAFF.

The rearrangement uses TRBV3-1 and TRBJ2-1. CDR3 length equals 16 residues. Per the germline V gene, CDR1 is LGHDT and CDR2 is YNNKEL (reference sequence). CDR3 sequence reads: CASSQRPDSSYNEQFF.

The V gene is TRBV7-9, the J gene TRBJ2-7; checking the TCRdb D call of TRBD2 is not possible without DNA. The germline gives CDR1 SEHNR, CDR2 FQNEAQ (reference sequence). This CDR3 is 15 amino acids long. CDR3 sequence: CASSHHREGGSEQYF.

The gene calls are TRBV6-5 and TRBJ2-3; the D gene TCRdb calls, TRBD2, cannot be checked with no DNA. The CDR3 has 16 residues. CDR1 MNHEY and CDR2 SVGAGI come from the germline V gene. The CDR3 sequence is CASSYLRGGGTDTQYF.

The chain combines TRBV7-2 with TRBJ2-1; the D call from TCRdb, TRBD2, cannot be confirmed without DNA. From germline, CDR1 is SGHTA and CDR2 FQGNSA. CDR3 size: 15 residues. The CDR3 is CASSLEAGGYNEQFF.

The chain uses TRBV29-1 and TRBJ2-7; TCRdb calls TRBD1, which cannot be checked without DNA. Germline-derived CDR1 and CDR2 are SQVTM and ANQGSEA. The CDR3 covers 12 residues. CDR3 sequence reads: CSVVVRGYEQYF.

The chain is built from TRBV4-3 and TRBJ2-1; the D call of TRBD1 rests on TCRdb alone, since no DNA is present to check it. The germline V gene encodes CDR1 LGHNA and CDR2 YSLEER. The CDR3 contains 19 residues. CDR3 loop: CASSQQAPGHSSSYNEQFF.

This chain connects TRBV7-9 to TRBJ2-1; without DNA, the TCRdb call of TRBD1 cannot be checked. From germline, CDR1 is SEHNR and CDR2 FQNEAQ (reference sequence). The CDR3 covers 15 residues. CDR3 protein: CASSPPGQGAGEQFF.

This chain links TRBV7-2 with TRBJ1-1. The CDR3 runs 16 residues. Germline V gives CDR1 SGHTA, CDR2 FQGNSA. The chain's CDR3 is CASSLAHGQVGTEAFF.

CDR3 region: CASRGGTDSPLHF. V gene TRBV2 combines with J gene TRBJ1-6; no DNA is available, so the TRBD1 call from TCRdb remains unchecked. The germline CDR1 and CDR2 sequences are SNHLY and FYNNEI. The CDR3 totals 13 residues.

V and J are TRBV28 and TRBJ2-3; the D gene TCRdb calls, TRBD2, cannot be checked with no DNA. This CDR3 has 13 amino acids. Germline CDR1 and CDR2: MDHEN and SYDVKM. The CDR3: CASSMALLDTQYF.

This rearrangement joins TRBV4-1 to TRBJ2-3; as DNA is missing, the TRBD2 call by TCRdb cannot be tested. Germline assignment: CDR1 MGHRA and CDR2 YSYEKL. This CDR3 has 17 residues. The CDR3 spells CASSHSPPGALTDTQYF.

J is TRBJ2-3 and V is TRBV12-3 or TRBV12-4; the TCRdb D gene call, TRBD2, has no DNA to confirm it. The CDR3 totals 14 residues. Here the CDR3 reads CASSVGLAGLTQYF.

V gene TRBV4-1 combines with J gene TRBJ2-5. This CDR3 comprises 13 residues. Germline V gives CDR1 MGHRA, CDR2 YSYEKL. The CDR3 loop is CASSQVAEETQYF.

The V and J genes are TRBV3-1 and TRBJ2-2; TCRdb names TRBD2, which stays unverified in the absence of DNA. CDR1 is LGHDT and CDR2 is YNNKEL in the germline V gene (reference sequence). CDR3 length: 17 residues. This CDR3 is CASSQDWPGLNTGELFF. Variable domain in full (rest from reference TRBV3-1 and TRBJ2-2): DTAVSQTPKYLVTQMGNDKSIKCEQNLGHDTMYWYKQDSKKFLKIMFSYNNKELIINETVPNRFSPKSPDKAHLNLHINSLELGDSAVYFCASSQDWPGLNTGELFFGEGSRLTVL.

The genes are TRBV6-2 or TRBV6-3 and TRBJ1-5; TCRdb picks TRBD1, but there is no DNA to check that call. Germline-derived CDR1 and CDR2 are MNHEY and SVGEGT. This CDR3 region has 16 residues. CDR3 amino acids: CASSVTAAIVGGPQHF.

The V and J genes are TRBV18 and TRBJ1-5; the D call from TCRdb, TRBD1, cannot be confirmed without DNA. The CDR3 covers 14 residues. The germline CDR1 and CDR2 sequences are KGHSH and LQKENI. The CDR3 reads CASSPLTGMEPQHF.

This clonotype is called medium-sized based on its frequency. J is TRBJ2-1 and V is TRBV27. Germline assignment: CDR1 MNHEY and CDR2 SMNVEV (reference sequence). The CDR3 consists of 12 residues. The CDR3 region is CASSLHNNEQFF.

This chain links TRBV14 with TRBJ2-1; TCRdb selects TRBD2, and the lack of DNA leaves this call unchecked. Germline values: CDR1 SGHDN, CDR2 FVKESK. CDR3 length equals 18 residues. The CDR3 is CASSQDLTSGGLYNEQFF.

This sequence joins TRBV5-1 and TRBJ2-2; TCRdb's D call of TRBD1 is untestable without DNA. CDR1 and CDR2 (germline): SGHRS, YFSETQ. The CDR3 spans 15 residues. CDR3 sequence: CASSRDRGHTGELFF.

V is TRBV5-1 and J is TRBJ2-5; with no DNA, the TCRdb D assignment of TRBD2 cannot be verified. The CDR3 length is 15 residues. CDR1 is SGHRS and CDR2 is YFSETQ in the germline V gene. This CDR3 is CASSLGTSLPETQYF.